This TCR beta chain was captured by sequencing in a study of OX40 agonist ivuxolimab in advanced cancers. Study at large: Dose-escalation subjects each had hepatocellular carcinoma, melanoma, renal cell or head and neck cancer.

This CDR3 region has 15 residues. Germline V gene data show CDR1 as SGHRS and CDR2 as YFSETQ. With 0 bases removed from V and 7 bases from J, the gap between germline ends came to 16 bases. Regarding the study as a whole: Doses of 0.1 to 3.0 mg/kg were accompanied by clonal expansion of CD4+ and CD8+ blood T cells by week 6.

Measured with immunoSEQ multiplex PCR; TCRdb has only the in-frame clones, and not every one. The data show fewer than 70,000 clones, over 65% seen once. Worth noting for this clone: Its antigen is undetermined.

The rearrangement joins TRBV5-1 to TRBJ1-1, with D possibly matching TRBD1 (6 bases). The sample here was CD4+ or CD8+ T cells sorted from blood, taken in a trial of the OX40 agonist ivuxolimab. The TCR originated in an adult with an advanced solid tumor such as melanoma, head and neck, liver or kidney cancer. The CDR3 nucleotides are TGCGCCAGCAGCTTGGCCTACGGGGGCGCAGGTGAAGCTTTCTTT. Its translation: CASSLAYGGAGEAFF.